This is a list of T cell receptor beta chains from one sample in a study of siplizumab effects on memory and regulatory T cells. The data were produced by immunoSEQ multiplex PCR, yet TCRdb's version contains in-frame clones alone and is incomplete. The sample yields approximately 82,000 clones, 87% seen once. The specimen was Tregs sorted from blood. Every receptor here comes from a human donor in good health. CDR3s include the opening cysteine and the closing phenylalanine or tryptophan. The D gene is left open where the match is weak. Only part of the rows carry a size: once, few, many, or a class if the clone is expanded.

.	TRBV28	TRBJ1-4	.	TGTGCCAGCAGCATGTGGGGGAATGAAAAACTGTTTTTT	CASSMWGNEKLFF
.	TRBV6-5	TRBJ1-2	.	TGTGCCAGCACCAATGTTGGGGGGGACGCCTATGGCTACACCTTC	CASTNVGGDAYGYTF
.	TRBV19	TRBJ1-3	.	TGTGCCAGTAGTATTCTTGGCAAGACCATATATTTT	CASSILGKTIYF
.	TRBV10-3	TRBJ2-3	.	TGTGCCATCAGTGAGGGATCCCGCACAGATACGCAGTATTTT	CAISEGSRTDTQYF
.	TRBV25-1	TRBJ1-1	TRBD1	TGTGCCAGCAGTGTATGGACAGGGGCGGCTTTCTTT	CASSVWTGAAFF
.	TRBV7-3	TRBJ2-5	.	TGTGCCAGCAGCTTTACGGCCGGGGCGTCGGAGACCCAGTACTTC	CASSFTAGASETQYF
few	TRBV6-1	TRBJ2-1	TRBD2	TGTGCCAGCTGGGGGGGAGGACTCCAATACAATGAGCAGTTCTTC	CASWGGGLQYNEQFF
.	TRBV18	TRBJ2-7	.	TGTGCCAGCTCACTTGATCGCTACGAGCAGTACTTC	CASSLDRYEQYF
.	TRBV11-1	TRBJ2-5	.	TGTGCCAGCAGCTCGGTCATGGGCCAAGAGACCCAGTACTTC	CASSSVMGQETQYF
.	TRBV5-1	TRBJ2-7	TRBD1	TGCGCCAGCAGCTTGCAGGGGGTCTCCTACGAGCAGTACTTC	CASSLQGVSYEQYF
.	TRBV5-6	TRBJ1-6	.	TGTGCCAGCAGCTTGCAGTATGAGGGAAAGACCGGTTCACCCCTCCACTTT	CASSLQYEGKTGSPLHF
.	TRBV15	TRBJ2-7	TRBD1	TGTGCCACCAGCAGACCGGGACAGTCGTCCGAGCAGTACTTC	CATSRPGQSSEQYF
.	TRBV2	TRBJ2-1	.	TGTGCCAGCACGACGGGGGACAACAACAATGAGCAGTTCTTC	CASTTGDNNNEQFF
once	TRBV28	TRBJ1-5	.	TGTGCCAGCACCGAACCCCGAGTCAATCAGCCCCAGCATTTT	CASTEPRVNQPQHF
few	TRBV5-1	TRBJ2-5	.	TGCGCCAGCAGTCCGGACATACAAGAGACCCAGTACTTC	CASSPDIQETQYF
.	TRBV29-1	TRBJ2-5	.	TGCAGCGGCCTCCCCATGGGTCGGGAGACCCAGTACTTC	CSGLPMGRETQYF
.	TRBV27	TRBJ1-3	.	TGTGCCAGCAGGGGGTCAGGGACTCCGGGAAACACCATATATTTT	CASRGSGTPGNTIYF
.	TRBV4-1	TRBJ1-2	TRBD1	TGCGCCAGCAGCCCATCGGACAGGGTCTACCCCTTCTATGGCTACACCTTC	CASSPSDRVYPFYGYTF
.	TRBV4-2	TRBJ2-1	.	TGTGCCAGCAGCCAAGTGGGGGGCAATGAGCAGTTCTTC	CASSQVGGNEQFF
.	TRBV7-2	TRBJ2-4	.	TGTGCCAGCAGCCAAGAGGCCATAGGAAAAAACATTCAGTACTTC	CASSQEAIGKNIQYF
.	TRBV10-3	TRBJ2-3	.	TGTGCCATCAGTGAGTCGAGGCGGGGAACAGCAGATACGCAGTATTTT	CAISESRRGTADTQYF
.	TRBV29-1	TRBJ2-3	TRBD1	TGCAGCGTGATGACAGGGGGAGTCACAGATACGCAGTATTTT	CSVMTGGVTDTQYF
once	TRBV5-1	TRBJ1-2	.	TGCGCCAGCAGCTTCGGCGGGTCTAGCTATGGCTACACCTTC	CASSFGGSSYGYTF
.	TRBV18	TRBJ2-4	.	TGTGCCAGCTCACCAGGTCGGGGGTACTATAACATTCAGTACTTC	CASSPGRGYYNIQYF
.	TRBV30	TRBJ2-2	TRBD1	TGTGCCTGGAGTAAGGCAGGGGGAACCGGGGAGCTGTTTTTT	CAWSKAGGTGELFF
.	TRBV27	TRBJ1-5	.	TGTGCCAGCAGTTTCACGGGATATCAGCCCCAGCATTTT	CASSFTGYQPQHF
.	TRBV7-2	TRBJ2-5	.	TGTGCCAGCAGCTTAGTCGCAGGGTGGGAGACCCAGTACTTC	CASSLVAGWETQYF
.	TRBV12-5	TRBJ1-2	TRBD1	TGTGCTAGTGGTCTAGGGACAGCTTATGGCTACACCTTC	CASGLGTAYGYTF
.	TRBV23-1	TRBJ2-5	TRBD1	TGCGCCAGCAGTCGCCCCGGGACAGTGCAGACCCAGTACTTC	CASSRPGTVQTQYF
.	TRBV4-2	TRBJ2-1	TRBD2	TGTGCCAGCAGCCAAGGGCGGGGGACCTTCTCCGATGAGCAGTTCTTC	CASSQGRGTFSDEQFF
few	TRBV30	TRBJ1-2	.	TGTGCCTGGAGTGTATTCTCTTTCAGGGAGTACTATGGCTACACCTTC	CAWSVFSFREYYGYTF
.	TRBV7-2	TRBJ1-2	.	TGTGCCAGCAGCTCCAGGGTGGACTATGGCTACACCTTC	CASSSRVDYGYTF
.	TRBV7-9	TRBJ1-2	TRBD1	TGTGCCAGCAGATCAAATCAGGGGGCCCCGGGCTACACCTTC	CASRSNQGAPGYTF
.	TRBV2	TRBJ2-7	.	TGTGCCAGCAGTGAAGCAAAGAGGGGGACCTACGAGCAGTACTTC	CASSEAKRGTYEQYF
.	TRBV7-2	TRBJ1-5	.	TGTGCCAGCAGCTTAGATAGCAATCAGCCCCAGCATTTT	CASSLDSNQPQHF
once	TRBV19	TRBJ2-1	.	TGTGCCAGTAGTATGGCAGGGAGCTCCTACAATGAGCAGTTCTTC	CASSMAGSSYNEQFF
.	TRBV7-9	TRBJ2-3	.	TGTGCCAGCAGCTTAGCGGGGCTTAGCACAGATACGCAGTATTTT	CASSLAGLSTDTQYF
.	TRBV29-1	TRBJ2-6	TRBD1	TGCAGCGTTGTGACAGGGGGCGCGGCCTCTCCTGGGGCCAACGTCCTGACTTTC	CSVVTGGAASPGANVLTF
once	TRBV25-1	TRBJ1-1	TRBD1	TGTGCCAGCAGTAATCCAGGGGACAGTGAAGCTTTCTTT	CASSNPGDSEAFF
.	TRBV9	TRBJ1-2	.	TGTGCCAGCAGCGTAGGTTGGCAGAGAAACTATGGCTACACCTTC	CASSVGWQRNYGYTF
.	TRBV5-6	TRBJ2-7	.	TGTGCCAGCAGCTCGTCGGGGCGGCTGGCGGGCGAGCAGTACTTC	CASSSSGRLAGEQYF
.	TRBV2	TRBJ1-2	.	TGTGCCAGCAGTCAGAACCCTAGGGGTTCTGAGGGCTACACCTTC	CASSQNPRGSEGYTF
.	TRBV19	TRBJ1-2	TRBD1	TGTGCCAGTAGTATCCGGGACAGTTTTTATGGCTACACCTTC	CASSIRDSFYGYTF
.	TRBV4-1	TRBJ2-5	.	TGCGCCAGCAGCCAAGGACAAACCTCGCTAGGGGAGACCCAGTACTTC	CASSQGQTSLGETQYF
.	TRBV20-1	TRBJ2-7	.	TGCAGTGCCCAGGCCCTCTACGAGCAGTACTTC	CSAQALYEQYF
.	TRBV6-1	TRBJ2-7	TRBD1	TGTGCCAGCAGTCCGCCGACAGGGCAGCGGTCCACTGGGCGCTTC	CASSPPTGQRSTGRF
.	TRBV6-6	TRBJ2-3	.	TGTGCCAGCAGTTATAGGACAGATACGCAGTATTTT	CASSYRTDTQYF
.	TRBV4-2	TRBJ1-1	.	TGTGCCAGCAGCCAAGCCGGTGAGAATTCTGAAGCTTTCTTT	CASSQAGENSEAFF
.	TRBV5-8	TRBJ2-2	.	TGTGCCAGCAGCTCCCCCGGTCGCACCGGGGAGCTGTTTTTT	CASSSPGRTGELFF
.	TRBV28	TRBJ1-5	.	TGTGCCAGCAGGAAACAGACTTATAGCAATCAGCCCCAGCATTTT	CASRKQTYSNQPQHF
once	TRBV6-5	TRBJ1-3	.	TGTGCCAGCAGTTTCTGGGCTGGGGAAAACACCATATATTTT	CASSFWAGENTIYF
.	TRBV6-6	TRBJ1-6	.	TGTGCCAGCAGTCTAGGGGTAGATTCACCCCTCCACTTT	CASSLGVDSPLHF
.	TRBV29-1	TRBJ2-1	.	TGCAGCGTCCTACCCCTTAGGAACTTGAGGTACAATGAGCAGTTCTTC	CSVLPLRNLRYNEQFF
.	TRBV5-6	TRBJ2-2	.	TGTGCCAGCAGCTTACTAGGAAAAGAGCTGTTTTTT	CASSLLGKELFF
.	TRBV18	TRBJ1-1	.	TGTGCCAGCTCACCACCGAACAGCGGGAACACTGAAGCTTTCTTT	CASSPPNSGNTEAFF
.	TRBV7-7	TRBJ2-2	.	TGTGCCAGCAGCTCCCAATGGGACACCGGGGAGCTGTTTTTT	CASSSQWDTGELFF
.	TRBV6-5	TRBJ2-5	TRBD1	TGTGCCAGCAGTTACTCGGGGACAGGGGGCGCAGAGACCCAGTACTTC	CASSYSGTGGAETQYF